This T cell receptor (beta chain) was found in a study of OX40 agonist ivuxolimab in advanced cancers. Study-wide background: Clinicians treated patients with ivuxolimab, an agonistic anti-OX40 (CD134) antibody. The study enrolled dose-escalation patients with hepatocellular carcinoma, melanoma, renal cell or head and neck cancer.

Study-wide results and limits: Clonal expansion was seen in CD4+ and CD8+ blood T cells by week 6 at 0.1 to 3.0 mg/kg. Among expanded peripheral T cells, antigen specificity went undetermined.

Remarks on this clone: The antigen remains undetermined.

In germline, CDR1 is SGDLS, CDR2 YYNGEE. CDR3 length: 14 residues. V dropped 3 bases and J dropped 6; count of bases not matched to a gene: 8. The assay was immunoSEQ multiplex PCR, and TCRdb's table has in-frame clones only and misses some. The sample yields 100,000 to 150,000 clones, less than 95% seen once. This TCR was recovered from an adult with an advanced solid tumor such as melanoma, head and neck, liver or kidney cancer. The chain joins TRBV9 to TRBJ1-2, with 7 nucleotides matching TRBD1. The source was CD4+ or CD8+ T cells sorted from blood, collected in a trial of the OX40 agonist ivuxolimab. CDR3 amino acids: CASSETTGNDGYTF. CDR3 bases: TGTGCCAGCAGCGAGACGACAGGGAACGATGGCTACACCTTC.